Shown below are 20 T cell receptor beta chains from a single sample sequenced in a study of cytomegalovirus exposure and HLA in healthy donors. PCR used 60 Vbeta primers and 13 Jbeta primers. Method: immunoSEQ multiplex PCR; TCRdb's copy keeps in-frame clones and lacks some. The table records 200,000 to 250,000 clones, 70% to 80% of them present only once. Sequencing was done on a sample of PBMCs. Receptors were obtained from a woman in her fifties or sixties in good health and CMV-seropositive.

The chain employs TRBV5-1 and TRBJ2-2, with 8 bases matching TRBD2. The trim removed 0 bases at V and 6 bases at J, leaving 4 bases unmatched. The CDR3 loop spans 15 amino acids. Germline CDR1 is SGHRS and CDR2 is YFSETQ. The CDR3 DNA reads TGCGCCAGCAGCTTGGCCCCGGGGGGGTCCGGGGAGCTGTTTTTT. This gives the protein CASSLAPGGSGELFF. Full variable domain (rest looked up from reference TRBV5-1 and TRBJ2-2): KAGVTQTPRYLIKTRGQQVTLSCSPISGHRSVSWYQQTPGQGLQFLFEYFSETQRNKGNFPGRFSGRQFSNSRSEMNVSTLELGDSALYLCASSLAPGGSGELFFGEGSRLTVL.

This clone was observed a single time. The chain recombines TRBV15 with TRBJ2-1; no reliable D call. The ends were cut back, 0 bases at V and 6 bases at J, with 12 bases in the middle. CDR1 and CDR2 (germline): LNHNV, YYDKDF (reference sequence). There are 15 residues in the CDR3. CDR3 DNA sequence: TGTGCCACCAGCAGAGAAGCAAATACGGGCAATGAGCAGTTCTTC. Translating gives CATSREANTGNEQFF.

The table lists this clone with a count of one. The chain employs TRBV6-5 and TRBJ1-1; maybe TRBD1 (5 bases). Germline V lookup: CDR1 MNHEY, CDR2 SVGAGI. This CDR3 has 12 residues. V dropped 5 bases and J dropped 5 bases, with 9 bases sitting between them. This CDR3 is CASSDRGTEAFF. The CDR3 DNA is TGTGCCAGCAGTGACCGGGGGACTGAAGCTTTCTTT.

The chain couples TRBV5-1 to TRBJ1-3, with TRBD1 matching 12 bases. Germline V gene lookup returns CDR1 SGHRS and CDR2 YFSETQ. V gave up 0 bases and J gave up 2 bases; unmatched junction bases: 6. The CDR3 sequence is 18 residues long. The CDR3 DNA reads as TGCGCCAGCAGCTTGGAGGGACAGGGGGCCGGTCCTGGAAACACCATATATTTT. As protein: CASSLEGQGAGPGNTIYF.

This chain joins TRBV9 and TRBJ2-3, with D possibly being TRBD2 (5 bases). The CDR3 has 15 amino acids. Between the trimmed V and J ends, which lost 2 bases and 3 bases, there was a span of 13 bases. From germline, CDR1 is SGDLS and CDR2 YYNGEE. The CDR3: CASSVFGVGTDTQYF. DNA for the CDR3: TGTGCCAGCAGCGTCTTCGGGGTGGGGACAGATACGCAGTATTTT.

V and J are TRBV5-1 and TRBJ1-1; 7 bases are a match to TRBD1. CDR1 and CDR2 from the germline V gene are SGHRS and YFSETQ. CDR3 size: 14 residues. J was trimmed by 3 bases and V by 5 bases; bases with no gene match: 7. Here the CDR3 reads CASRRTGTDTEAFF. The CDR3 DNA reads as TGCGCCAGCAGGCGTACCGGGACAGACACTGAAGCTTTCTTT.

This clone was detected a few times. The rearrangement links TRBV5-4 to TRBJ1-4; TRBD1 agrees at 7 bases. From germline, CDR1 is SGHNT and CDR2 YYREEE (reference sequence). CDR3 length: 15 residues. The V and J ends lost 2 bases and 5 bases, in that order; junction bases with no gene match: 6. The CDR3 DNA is TGTGCCAGCAGCTTCAGGGTGGGACAGAATGAAAAACTGTTTTTT. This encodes CASSFRVGQNEKLFF.

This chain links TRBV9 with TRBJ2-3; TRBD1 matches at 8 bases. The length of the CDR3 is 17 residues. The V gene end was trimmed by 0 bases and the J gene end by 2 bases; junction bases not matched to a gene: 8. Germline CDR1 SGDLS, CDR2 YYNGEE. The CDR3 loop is CASSVALGQALTDTQYF. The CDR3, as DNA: TGTGCCAGCAGCGTAGCCCTGGGACAGGCTCTCACAGATACGCAGTATTTT.

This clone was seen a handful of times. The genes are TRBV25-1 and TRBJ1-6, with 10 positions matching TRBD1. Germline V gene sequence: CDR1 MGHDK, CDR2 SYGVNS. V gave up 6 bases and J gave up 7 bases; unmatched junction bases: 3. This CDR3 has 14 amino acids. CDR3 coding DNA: TGTGCCAGCAGGGACAGGGGGGTGAATTCACCCCTCCACTTT. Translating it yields CASRDRGVNSPLHF. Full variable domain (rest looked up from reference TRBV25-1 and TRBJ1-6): EADIYQTPRYLVIGTGKKITLECSQTMGHDKMYWYQQDPGMELHLIHYSYGVNSTEKGDLSSESTVSRIRTEHFPLTLESARPSHTSQYLCASRDRGVNSPLHFGNGTRLTVT.

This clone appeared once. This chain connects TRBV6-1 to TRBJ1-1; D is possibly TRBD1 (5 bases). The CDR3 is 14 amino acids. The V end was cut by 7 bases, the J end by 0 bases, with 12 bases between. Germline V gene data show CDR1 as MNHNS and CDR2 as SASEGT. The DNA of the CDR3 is TGTGCCAGCATTTGGGGCGTTTTGAACACTGAAGCTTTCTTT. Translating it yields CASIWGVLNTEAFF.

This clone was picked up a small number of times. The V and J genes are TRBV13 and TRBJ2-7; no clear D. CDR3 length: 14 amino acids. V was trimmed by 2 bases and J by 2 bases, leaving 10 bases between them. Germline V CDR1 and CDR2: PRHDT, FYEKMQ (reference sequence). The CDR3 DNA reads TGTGCCAGCAGCTTACGCCGGTCGACCTACGAGCAGTACTTC. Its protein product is CASSLRRSTYEQYF. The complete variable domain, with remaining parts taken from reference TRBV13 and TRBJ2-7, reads AAGVIQSPRHLIKEKRETATLKCYPIPRHDTVYWYQQGPGQDPQFLISFYEKMQSDKGSIPDRFSAQQFSDYHSELNMSSLELGDSALYFCASSLRRSTYEQYFGPGTRLTVT.

The CDR3 bases are TGTGCCAGCAGCCCGCGGGGCCGGGCGGCCTTAGCAGATACGCAGTATTTT. Amino acids: CASSPRGRAALADTQYF. The chain employs TRBV11-2 and TRBJ2-3, with D possibly being TRBD2 (6 bases). Trimming cost V 5 bases and J 4 bases, with 22 bases left between them. Germline loops: CDR1 SGHAT, CDR2 FQNNGV. The CDR3 spans 17 residues. The full variable domain, with the rest looked up from reference TRBV11-2 and TRBJ2-3, is EAGVAQSPRYKIIEKRQSVAFWCNPISGHATLYWYQQILGQGPKLLIQFQNNGVVDDSQLPKDRFSAERLKGVDSTLKIQPAKLEDSAVYLCASSPRGRAALADTQYFGPGTRLTVL.

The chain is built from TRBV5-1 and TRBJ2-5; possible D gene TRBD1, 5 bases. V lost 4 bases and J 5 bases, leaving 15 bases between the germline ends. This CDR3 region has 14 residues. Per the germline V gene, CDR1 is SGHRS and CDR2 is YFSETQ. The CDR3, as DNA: TGCGCCAGCAGCCCGGACACAACCTACGAGACCCAGTACTTC. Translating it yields CASSPDTTYETQYF.

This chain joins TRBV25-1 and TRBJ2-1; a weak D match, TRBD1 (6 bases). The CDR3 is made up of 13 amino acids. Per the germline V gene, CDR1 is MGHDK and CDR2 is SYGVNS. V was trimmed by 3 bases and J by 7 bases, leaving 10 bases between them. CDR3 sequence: CASSDPRGNEQFF. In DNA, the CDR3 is TGTGCCAGCAGTGACCCGAGGGGGAATGAGCAGTTCTTC.

The CDR3 DNA is TGTGCCAGCAGCTTGGGGGGAGGCAGCAATCAGCCCCAGCATTTT. It codes for CASSLGGGSNQPQHF. V and J are TRBV5-4 and TRBJ1-5; no definite D call. Germline V lookup: CDR1 SGHNT, CDR2 YYREEE (reference sequence). The CDR3 is 15 amino acids. The V end lost 0 bases, the J end lost 1 base, and 8 bases lay between the germline ends.

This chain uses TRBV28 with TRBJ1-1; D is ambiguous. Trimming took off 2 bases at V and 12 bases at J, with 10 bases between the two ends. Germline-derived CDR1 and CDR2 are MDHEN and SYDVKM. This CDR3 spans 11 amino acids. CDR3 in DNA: TGTGCCAGCAGTTTAGAAAGGCGGCCTTTCTTT. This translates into CASSLERRPFF.

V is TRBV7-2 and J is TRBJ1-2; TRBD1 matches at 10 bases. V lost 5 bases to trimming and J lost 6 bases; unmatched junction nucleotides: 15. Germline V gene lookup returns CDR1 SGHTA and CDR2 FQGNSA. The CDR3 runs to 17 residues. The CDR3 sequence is CASSKDRGRVMGNGYTF. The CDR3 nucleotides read TGTGCCAGCAGCAAAGACAGGGGGCGGGTTATGGGGAATGGCTACACCTTC.

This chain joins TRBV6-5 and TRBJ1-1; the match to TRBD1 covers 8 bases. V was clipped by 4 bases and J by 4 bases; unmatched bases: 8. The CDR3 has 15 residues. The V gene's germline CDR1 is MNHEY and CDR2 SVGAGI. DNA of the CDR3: TGTGCCAGCAGTTCGTGGACAGGGAGTGTCACTGAAGCTTTCTTT. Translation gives CASSSWTGSVTEAFF.

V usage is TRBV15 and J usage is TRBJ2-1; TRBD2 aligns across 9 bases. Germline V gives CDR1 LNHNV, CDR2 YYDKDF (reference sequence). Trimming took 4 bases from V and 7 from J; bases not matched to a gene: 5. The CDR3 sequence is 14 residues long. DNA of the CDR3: TGTGCCACCAGCACGCTAGCGGGGCTAAATGAGCAGTTCTTC. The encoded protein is CATSTLAGLNEQFF.

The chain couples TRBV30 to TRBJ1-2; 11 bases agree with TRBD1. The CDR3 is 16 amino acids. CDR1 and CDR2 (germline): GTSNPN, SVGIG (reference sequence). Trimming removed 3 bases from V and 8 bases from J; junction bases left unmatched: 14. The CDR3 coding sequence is TGTGCCTGGAGCGATACTAGGACAGGGGGCGCAGGGGGCTACACCTTC. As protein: CAWSDTRTGGAGGYTF.